One sample yielded the 19 T cell receptor beta chains listed below, sequenced in a study of cytomegalovirus exposure and HLA in healthy donors. PCR was performed using 60 Vbeta and 13 Jbeta primers. Using immunoSEQ multiplex PCR, the repertoire was profiled, and TCRdb retains in-frame clones only, with some absent. The sample holds 180,000 or so clones; approximately 80% are singletons and the top ten take 4.5% to 5.5%. Sequenced material: PBMCs. These receptors all come from a woman aged 45-60 years in good health and CMV-seropositive.

This rearrangement joins TRBV11-3 to TRBJ2-7; 12 bases line up with TRBD1. There are 14 residues in the CDR3. Unmatched junction bases numbered 7, after V lost 8 bases and J lost 5 bases. Germline values: CDR1 SGHNT, CDR2 YENEEA. The CDR3 bases are TGTGCCAGCCGATCCGGGACAGGGGGCCACGAGCAGTACTTC. It is translated as CASRSGTGGHEQYF.

The V gene is TRBV6-5, the J gene TRBJ1-1; D remains ambiguous. The CDR3 spans 15 residues. V dropped 0 bases and J dropped 0 bases, with 8 bases sitting between them. CDR1 is MNHEY, CDR2 SVGAGI, per germline. This CDR3 is CASSYSMSVNTEAFF. The CDR3 DNA reads TGTGCCAGCAGTTACTCGATGAGCGTGAACACTGAAGCTTTCTTT.

The CDR3 is CASSLPGQKTGKLFF. The CDR3 nucleotides are TGCGCCAGCAGCTTGCCGGGACAAAAAACCGGAAAACTGTTTTTT. The chain is built from TRBV5-1 and TRBJ1-4, with D maybe TRBD1 (6 bases). Germline values: CDR1 SGHRS, CDR2 YFSETQ. Trimming took off 1 base at V and 10 bases at J, with 17 bases between the two ends. This CDR3 spans 15 amino acids.

The chain carries TRBV11-2 and TRBJ2-3; D gene ambiguous. The CDR3 length is 13 residues. V was trimmed by 5 bases and J by 1 base, leaving 7 bases between them. Germline loops: CDR1 SGHAT, CDR2 FQNNGV. The CDR3 nucleotides read TGTGCCAGCAGCCCCATCCGCACAGATACGCAGTATTTT. Translated: CASSPIRTDTQYF.

This chain connects TRBV6-4 to TRBJ2-2; 8 bases are a match to TRBD2. Germline V gene sequence: CDR1 MRHNA, CDR2 SNTAGT. The CDR3 contains 16 residues. J was trimmed by 3 bases and V by 7 bases; bases with no gene match: 10. In nucleotides, the CDR3 is TGTGCCAGCACGCGAGAAGCGGGGGCCTACACCGGGGAGCTGTTTTTT. Translated: CASTREAGAYTGELFF.

The V and J genes are TRBV6-5 and TRBJ1-5, with TRBD1 identical over 8 bases. Per the germline V gene, CDR1 is MNHEY and CDR2 is SVGAGI. CDR3 length: 15 residues. Trimming removed 5 bases from V and 3 bases from J; junction bases left unmatched: 6. CDR3 sequence reads: CASSAEQGDNQPQHF. Here the CDR3 DNA reads TGTGCCAGCAGTGCGGAACAGGGGGACAATCAGCCCCAGCATTTT.

The chain carries TRBV30 and TRBJ1-1; D perhaps matches TRBD1 (6 bases). The CDR3 runs to 13 residues. Germline V lookup: CDR1 GTSNPN, CDR2 SVGIG (reference sequence). Trimming took off 3 bases at V and 2 bases at J, with 10 bases between the two ends. The CDR3 DNA reads as TGTGCCTGGAGCTACAGGGAAAACACTGAAGCTTTCTTT. Protein: CAWSYRENTEAFF.

The CDR3 region has the DNA TGTGCCTGGAGTAGGGTGGCGGGGGCGGCCGGGGAGCTGTTTTTT. Protein sequence: CAWSRVAGAAGELFF. The genes are TRBV30 and TRBJ2-2; D perhaps matches TRBD2 (7 bases). The CDR3 sequence is 15 residues long. V shed 2 bases and J shed 6 bases, with 16 bases lying between them. Germline V gene sequence: CDR1 GTSNPN, CDR2 SVGIG (reference sequence).

CDR3 DNA sequence: TGCGCCAGCCGTTCGGCCTACGAGCAGTACTTC. Protein product: CASRSAYEQYF. The chain has TRBV5-1 and TRBJ2-7; D unresolved. V lost 7 bases and J 2 bases, leaving 7 bases between the germline ends. Germline loops: CDR1 SGHRS, CDR2 YFSETQ. The CDR3 is made up of 11 amino acids. Full variable domain (outside the CDR3, taken from reference TRBV5-1 and TRBJ2-7): KAGVTQTPRYLIKTRGQQVTLSCSPISGHRSVSWYQQTPGQGLQFLFEYFSETQRNKGNFPGRFSGRQFSNSRSEMNVSTLELGDSALYLCASRSAYEQYFGPGTRLTVT.

The genes are TRBV5-4 and TRBJ2-6; D is uncertain. The CDR3 totals 17 residues. Germline values: CDR1 SGHNT, CDR2 YYREEE (reference sequence). The ends were cut back, 0 bases at V and 0 bases at J, with 10 bases in the middle. The chain's CDR3 is CASSLGYASSGANVLTF. CDR3 nucleotides: TGTGCCAGCAGCTTGGGGTATGCTAGCTCTGGGGCCAACGTCCTGACTTTC.

The V call is TRBV4-1, the J call TRBJ1-2; a possible D gene is TRBD1 (5 bases). Per the germline V gene, CDR1 is MGHRA and CDR2 is YSYEKL. V was trimmed by 0 bases and J by 3 bases, leaving 11 bases between them. The CDR3 has 15 residues. CDR3 coding DNA: TGCGCCAGCAGCCAAGACAAGGGGCGCGACTATGGCTACACCTTC. Translated: CASSQDKGRDYGYTF.

The chain couples TRBV28 to TRBJ2-7, with 7 nucleotides matching TRBD2. The CDR3 contains 17 residues. Per germline, CDR1 MDHEN and CDR2 SYDVKM. The ends lost 1 base at V and 0 bases at J; junction bases unmatched: 9. As DNA, the CDR3 is TGTGCCAGCAGTTTATCCCTGACTAGCCCAACCTCCTACGAGCAGTACTTC. This gives the protein CASSLSLTSPTSYEQYF. The entire variable domain, with the rest obtained from reference TRBV28 and TRBJ2-7, is as follows: DVKVTQSSRYLVKRTGEKVFLECVQDMDHENMFWYRQDPGLGLRLIYFSYDVKMKEKGDIPEGYSVSREKKERFSLILESASTNQTSMYLCASSLSLTSPTSYEQYFGPGTRLTVT.

The genes are TRBV6-5 and TRBJ2-3; D remains ambiguous. Germline CDR1 and CDR2: MNHEY and SVGAGI. CDR3 length equals 11 residues. The V and J ends lost 6 bases and 4 bases respectively, with 5 bases between them. CDR3 loop: CASSAADTQYF. In DNA form, the CDR3 reads TGTGCCAGCAGCGCGGCAGATACGCAGTATTTT.

The V gene is TRBV5-1, the J gene TRBJ2-7; D perhaps matches TRBD2 (5 bases). Per the germline V gene, CDR1 is SGHRS and CDR2 is YFSETQ. With 7 bases removed from V and 6 bases from J, the gap between germline ends came to 17 bases. The CDR3 covers 13 residues. The CDR3: CASGLTPSGEQYF. CDR3 DNA: TGCGCCAGCGGATTGACACCCAGCGGCGAGCAGTACTTC.

J is TRBJ2-1 and V is TRBV10-3, with D perhaps TRBD2 (6 bases). Germline CDR1 is ENHRY and CDR2 is SYGVKD. The CDR3 runs 13 residues. V was cut by 6 bases and J by 4 bases, with 10 bases left in between. This CDR3 reads CAISSGTYNEQFF. CDR3 nucleotide sequence: TGTGCCATCAGCTCCGGGACTTACAATGAGCAGTTCTTC.

The CDR3 loop reads CASSSGGSELFF. The CDR3 DNA reads as TGTGCCAGCAGCTCGGGTGGCTCTGAGCTGTTTTTT. The chain combines TRBV7-6 with TRBJ2-2; no firm D call. Trimming pared 4 bases from V and 11 bases from J, leaving 11 bases between. In germline, CDR1 is SGHVS, CDR2 FNYEAQ. The CDR3 loop spans 12 amino acids.

The gene calls are TRBV6-6 and TRBJ2-7; 7 nucleotides line up with TRBD2. The length of the CDR3 is 16 residues. Germline-derived CDR1 and CDR2 are MNHNY and SVGAGI (reference sequence). V lost 6 bases and J lost 4; bases outside the gene matches: 15. CDR3 protein: CASSLSRGEGGYEQYF. Written as DNA, the CDR3 is TGTGCCAGCAGCCTTTCCCGAGGGGAGGGAGGGTACGAGCAGTACTTC.

This sequence joins TRBV10-1 and TRBJ2-7, with D perhaps TRBD1 (6 bases). This CDR3 region has 15 residues. Germline V gene sequence: CDR1 WNHNN, CDR2 SYGVQD (reference sequence). V was cut by 5 bases and J by 0 bases, with 14 bases left in between. This chain's CDR3 is CASSPGTPSSYEQYF. The CDR3 nucleotides are TGCGCCAGCAGTCCCGGGACACCGAGCTCCTACGAGCAGTACTTC.

CDR3 loop: CASSSYNEQYF. CDR3 nucleotide sequence: TGTGCCAGCAGCTCTTACAACGAGCAGTACTTC. The V gene is TRBV7-2, the J gene TRBJ2-7; D remains ambiguous. This CDR3 contains 11 residues. Germline CDR1 SGHTA, CDR2 FQGNSA. The V end lost 4 bases, the J end lost 5 bases, and 6 bases lay between the germline ends. Complete variable domain (other parts from reference TRBV7-2 and TRBJ2-7): GAGVSQSPSNKVTEKGKDVELRCDPISGHTALYWYRQSLGQGLEFLIYFQGNSAPDKSGLPSDRFSAERTGGSVSTLTIQRTQQEDSAVYLCASSSYNEQYFGPGTRLTVT.